The clone carrying this TCR beta chain was seen many times. The CDR3 totals 14 residues. The V end lost 3 bases, the J end lost 3 bases, and 9 bases lay between the germline ends. Germline V gene sequence: CDR1 MNHEY, CDR2 SMNVEV (reference sequence). This sample is part of a study of Graves' ophthalmopathy and Graves' hyperthyroidism. The study excluded patients with other autoimmune diseases, uncontrolled infections, pregnancy or lactation. Orbital computed tomography, together with clinical symptoms, serum thyroxine, TRAb and thyroid ultrasound, was used for diagnosis. The study amplified TCR beta CDR3 regions using RNA transcripts. First-round RT-PCR employed HTBI primers, with a second-round multiplex PCR after it. MiXCR, run by TCRdb on the multiplex PCR reads, gives a single entry per CDR3 protein. This sample has under 800,000 distinct CDR3 sequences; about a fifth occur once, and the top ten carry more than 5.5%.

The clonotype comes from a woman younger than 35 with stable Graves' hyperthyroidism. Some clones in this sample may be carry-over from other donors' samples. The genes are TRBV27 and TRBJ1-5; D may be TRBD1 (5 bases). The sequencing input was peripheral blood. The CDR3 loop reads CASSFRGNNQPQHF. CDR3 in DNA: TGTGCCAGCAGTTTCCGGGGGAACAATCAGCCCCAGCATTTT.